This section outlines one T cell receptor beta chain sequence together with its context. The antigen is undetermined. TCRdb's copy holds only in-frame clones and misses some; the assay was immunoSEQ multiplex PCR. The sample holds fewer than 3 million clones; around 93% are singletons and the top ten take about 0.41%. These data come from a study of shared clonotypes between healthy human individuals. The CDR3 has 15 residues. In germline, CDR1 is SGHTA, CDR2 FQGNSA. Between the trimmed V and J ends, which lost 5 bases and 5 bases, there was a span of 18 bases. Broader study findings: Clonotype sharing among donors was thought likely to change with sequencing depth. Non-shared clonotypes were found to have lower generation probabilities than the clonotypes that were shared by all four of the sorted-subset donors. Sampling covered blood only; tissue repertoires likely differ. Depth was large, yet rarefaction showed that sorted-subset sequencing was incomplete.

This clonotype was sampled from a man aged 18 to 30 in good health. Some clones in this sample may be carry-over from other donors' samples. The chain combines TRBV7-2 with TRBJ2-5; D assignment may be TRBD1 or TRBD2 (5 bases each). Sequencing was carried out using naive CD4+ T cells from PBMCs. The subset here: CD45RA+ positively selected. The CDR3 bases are TGTGCCAGCAGCCCAAGATGGGGCCCGGGGGAGACCCAGTACTTC. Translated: CASSPRWGPGETQYF.